The text below deals with one TCR beta chain. This entry comes from a study of T cell repertoires in cytomegalovirus infection. MiXCR, applied by TCRdb to the reads, yields one record per CDR3 protein. Seen here are roughly 180,000 distinct CDR3 sequences, approximately 28% observed once, and the top ten hold 30% to 40%. Germline values: CDR1 SGHTA, CDR2 FQGNSA. This CDR3 has 16 residues. Losses at the gene ends were 4 bases for V and 7 bases for J; bases not matched to a gene: 13. The clonotype originates from a human donor in good health (CMV status not recorded). Some clones in this sample may be carry-over from other donors' samples. The sample consisted of PBMCs. The chain uses TRBV7-2 and TRBJ1-1; TRBD1 aligns across 9 bases. CDR3 coding DNA: TGTGCCAGCAGCTCGCCTACAGGGGGCGCCCCCGGTGAAGCTTTCTTT. Protein product: CASSSPTGGAPGEAFF.